Shown below are 29 T cell receptor beta chains from a single sample sequenced in a study of Ad26.COV2.S vaccination and SARS-CoV-2 variants. Sequencing used immunoSEQ multiplex PCR; TCRdb keeps in-frame clones, though not all of them. The sample has roughly 400,000 clones, about nine tenths seen once. As for treatment: 19 received Ad26.COV2.S at low or high dose, single or two shots; about 5 received placebo; per-sample allocation not given. It was on day 63 after the first vaccine or placebo injection that samples were taken. The source was peripheral blood, collected in a trial of Ad26.COV2.S vaccine versus placebo. The receptors stem from a person between 18 and 65 years old who received the Ad26.COV2.S COVID-19 vaccine or a placebo.

J is TRBJ2-2 and V is TRBV5-1; 8 nucleotides align to TRBD1. The CDR3 runs 17 residues. In germline, CDR1 is SGHRS, CDR2 YFSETQ. V was clipped by 3 bases and J by 0 bases; unmatched bases: 7. As DNA, the CDR3 is TGCGCCAGCAGCTACCCGTGGACAGGGCCGAACACCGGGGAGCTGTTTTTT. Translating gives CASSYPWTGPNTGELFF.

The rearrangement joins TRBV28 to TRBJ2-6; possible D gene TRBD2, 5 bases. Trimming removed 3 bases from V and 0 bases from J, with 6 bases in between. Per the germline V gene, CDR1 is MDHEN and CDR2 is SYDVKM. CDR3 length: 15 amino acids. The DNA of the CDR3 is TGTGCCAGCAGTTTGAGGGTCTCTGGGGCCAACGTCCTGACTTTC. Its protein is CASSLRVSGANVLTF.

V and J are TRBV24-1 and TRBJ1-2; D possibly corresponds to TRBD1 (6 bases). Trimming pared 4 bases from V and 3 bases from J, leaving 11 bases between. CDR1 is KGHDR and CDR2 is SFDVKD in the germline V gene. The CDR3 consists of 14 residues. In nucleotides, the CDR3 is TGTGCCACCAGTGACCACAGGGCTGACTATGGCTACACCTTC. Its translation: CATSDHRADYGYTF.

The rearrangement uses TRBV28 and TRBJ2-4, with 9 bases matching TRBD1. Per germline, CDR1 MDHEN and CDR2 SYDVKM. With V trimmed by 7 bases and J by 0 bases, 22 bases remained unmatched. The CDR3 is made up of 21 amino acids. The CDR3 DNA reads TGTGCCAGCACCCGCCGGGGGTTCCGGGACAGGGCCCCACTAGCCAAAAACATTCAGTACTTC. Amino acid sequence: CASTRRGFRDRAPLAKNIQYF.

J is TRBJ2-1 and V is TRBV29-1, with 10 bases fitting TRBD1. CDR3 length: 15 amino acids. Trimming took 8 bases from V and 8 from J; bases not matched to a gene: 15. Germline CDR1 reads SQVTM; CDR2 reads ANQGSEA. CDR3 amino acids: CSLGLTGGLNDEQFF. The CDR3 DNA sequence: TGCAGCCTGGGGTTGACAGGGGGCTTGAACGATGAGCAGTTCTTC.

V and J are TRBV4-3 and TRBJ2-1, with TRBD2 matching over 11 bases. CDR3 length equals 15 residues. The V segment lost 3 bases and the J segment 5 bases; nucleotides outside the gene matches: 3. Germline V gene data show CDR1 as LGHNA and CDR2 as YSLEER. The CDR3 nucleotides read TGCGCCAGCAGCCAGATAGCGGGAGGGAACAATGAGCAGTTCTTC. Amino acids: CASSQIAGGNNEQFF.

The chain employs TRBV19 and TRBJ2-7; D is undetermined. V lost 10 bases to trimming and J lost 2 bases, with 12 bases between them. The CDR3 has 12 amino acids. The V gene's germline CDR1 is LNHDA and CDR2 SQIVND (reference sequence). This CDR3 reads CATTSGPYEQYF. The CDR3 nucleotides are TGTGCCACCACATCTGGCCCCTACGAGCAGTACTTC.

This clone was seen more than once but under ten times. The rearrangement uses TRBV7-9 and TRBJ2-1; D uncertain. The V and J ends lost 5 bases and 2 bases respectively, with 13 bases between them. The CDR3 spans 15 residues. CDR1 and CDR2 (germline): SEHNR, FQNEAQ (reference sequence). CDR3 DNA: TGTGCCAGCAGCCCGGCGCGCGGTCCCTACAATGAGCAGTTCTTC. This codes for CASSPARGPYNEQFF. The full variable domain, completed using reference TRBV7-9 and TRBJ2-1, is DTGVSQNPRHKITKRGQNVTFRCDPISEHNRLYWYRQTLGQGPEFLTYFQNEAQLEKSRLLSDRFSAERPKGSFSTLEIQRTEQGDSAMYLCASSPARGPYNEQFFGPGTRLTVL.

Of note for this clone: Within the sample, other DNA sequences also encode this same CDR3. The chain recombines TRBV4-3 with TRBJ2-1; no clear D gene. The CDR3 sequence is 13 residues long. Trimming took 1 base from V and 4 from J, leaving 5 bases between them. From germline, CDR1 is LGHNA and CDR2 YSLEER. The CDR3 region has the DNA TGCGCCAGCAGCCAAGCACTATACAATGAGCAGTTCTTC. Translated, it gives CASSQALYNEQFF.

The V gene is TRBV3-1 (or the pseudogene TRBV3-2), the J gene TRBJ2-7; perhaps TRBD2 as D (6 bases). The CDR3 sequence is 15 residues long. Germline V gives CDR1 LGHDT, CDR2 YNNKEL (reference sequence). The V end was cut by 3 bases, the J end by 6 bases, with 18 bases between. The CDR3 loop reads CASSHLAGSPLEQYF. DNA for the CDR3: TGTGCCAGCAGCCACTTGGCGGGGTCTCCTCTCGAGCAGTACTTC.

The chain links TRBV19 to TRBJ2-4; maybe TRBD1 (6 bases). The length of the CDR3 is 16 residues. Trimming pared 5 bases from V and 0 bases from J, leaving 14 bases between. CDR1 and CDR2 (germline): LNHDA, SQIVND (reference sequence). The CDR3 bases are TGTGCCAGTAGTGAGGGGGATCCTCTAGCCAAAAACATTCAGTACTTC. This gives the protein CASSEGDPLAKNIQYF. Filled out from reference TRBV19 and TRBJ2-4, the complete variable domain reads DGGITQSPKYLFRKEGQNVTLSCEQNLNHDAMYWYRQDPGQGLRLIYYSQIVNDFQKGDIAEGYSVSREKKESFPLTVTSAQKNPTAFYLCASSEGDPLAKNIQYFGAGTRLSVL.

The chain is built from TRBV2 and TRBJ2-7; maybe TRBD2 (5 bases). V was cut by 7 bases and J by 6 bases, with 10 bases left in between. The germline V gene encodes CDR1 SNHLY and CDR2 FYNNEI. The CDR3 extends over 11 amino acids. In DNA, the CDR3 is TGTGCCAGCACCGAACGGGGCGAGCAGTACTTC. Its translation: CASTERGEQYF.

The chain carries TRBV10-2 and TRBJ2-2, with D perhaps given as TRBD1 or TRBD2 (12 bases each). The CDR3 consists of 20 residues. V lost 5 bases to trimming and J lost 3 bases, with 28 bases between them. The germline V gene has CDR1 WSHSY and CDR2 SAAADI. The CDR3 is CASSQGQGAGLAGYTGELFF. The CDR3 nucleotides are TGCGCCAGCAGTCAGGGACAGGGGGCAGGACTAGCGGGATACACCGGGGAGCTGTTTTTT.

This clone was found a few times. The chain couples TRBV11-3 to TRBJ2-1, with 10 bases lining up with TRBD1. CDR3 size: 15 residues. CDR1 and CDR2 from the germline V gene are SGHNT and YENEEA. With 5 bases clipped from V and 5 bases from J, the junction kept 6 bases outside the gene matches. The CDR3 DNA reads TGTGCCAGCAGCGAGGGGGGACAGGGGCACAATGAGCAGTTCTTC. Amino acid sequence: CASSEGGQGHNEQFF.

This clone appeared once. V gene TRBV28 combines with J gene TRBJ2-5; D is ambiguous. Trimming took 4 bases from V and 5 from J, leaving 11 bases between them. Germline V gene data show CDR1 as MDHEN and CDR2 as SYDVKM. This CDR3 is built from 13 residues. The CDR3 DNA is TGTGCCAGCAGTTCCACCGCTACCGAGACCCAGTACTTC. Protein: CASSSTATETQYF.

This chain joins TRBV5-1 and TRBJ2-1; no clear D. Looked up from germline, CDR1 is SGHRS and CDR2 is YFSETQ. The CDR3 has 13 amino acids. The V gene lost 0 bases and the J gene lost 4 bases, with 5 bases spanning the gap. CDR3 in amino acids: CASSLDGYNEQFF. CDR3 nucleotide sequence: TGCGCCAGCAGCTTGGACGGATACAATGAGCAGTTCTTC.

The gene calls are TRBV28 and TRBJ1-6, with 7 nucleotides matching TRBD1. The CDR3 spans 16 residues. CDR1 and CDR2 (germline): MDHEN, SYDVKM. J was trimmed by 6 bases and V by 3 bases; bases with no gene match: 8. CDR3 sequence (DNA): TGTGCCAGCAGTTTCCAACAGGGGTTCAGTAATTCACCCCTCCACTTT. Encoded protein: CASSFQQGFSNSPLHF. Full variable domain (outside the CDR3, taken from reference TRBV28 and TRBJ1-6): DVKVTQSSRYLVKRTGEKVFLECVQDMDHENMFWYRQDPGLGLRLIYFSYDVKMKEKGDIPEGYSVSREKKERFSLILESASTNQTSMYLCASSFQQGFSNSPLHFGNGTRLTVT.

V usage is TRBV29-1 and J usage is TRBJ2-5; D not certain. Trimming pared 0 bases from V and 2 bases from J, leaving 7 bases between. The CDR3 has 13 amino acids. Germline loops: CDR1 SQVTM, CDR2 ANQGSEA. Here the CDR3 reads CSVEDGRQETQYF. The CDR3 nucleotides are TGCAGCGTTGAAGATGGCAGGCAAGAGACCCAGTACTTC.

J is TRBJ1-1 and V is TRBV4-2; D remains ambiguous. Germline CDR1 and CDR2: LGHNA and YNFKEQ. V lost 7 bases to trimming and J lost 2 bases, with 14 bases between them. This CDR3 is 14 amino acids long. The CDR3 sequence: CASNKVGLNTEAFF. CDR3 bases: TGTGCCAGCAATAAAGTGGGCCTTAACACTGAAGCTTTCTTT.

The genes are TRBV28 and TRBJ1-1, with 7 nucleotides matching TRBD1. Per germline, CDR1 MDHEN and CDR2 SYDVKM. V lost 5 bases to trimming and J lost 5 bases; unmatched junction nucleotides: 8. The CDR3 spans 14 residues. CDR3 coding DNA: TGTGCCAGCAGTCGAATCAGGGGGGTAACTGAAGCTTTCTTT. Protein sequence: CASSRIRGVTEAFF.

This chain links TRBV2 with TRBJ2-3, with 11 bases identical to TRBD2. Germline trimming cut 10 bases from V and 3 bases from J; bases unmatched to any gene: 3. This CDR3 has 13 amino acids. Germline V gives CDR1 SNHLY, CDR2 FYNNEI. The CDR3 DNA follows: TGTGCCATTACTAGCGGGAGAACAGATACGCAGTATTTT. Translating it yields CAITSGRTDTQYF.

The V and J genes are TRBV5-4 and TRBJ1-6, with D perhaps TRBD1 (6 bases). Germline CDR1 SGHNT, CDR2 YYREEE (reference sequence). The length of the CDR3 is 14 residues. Trimming removed 2 bases at V and 9 bases at J, with 12 bases between. CDR3 DNA: TGTGCCAGCAGCTTCGACAGGAGCCCTTCACCCCTCCACTTT. Its translation is CASSFDRSPSPLHF.

The rearrangement links TRBV27 to TRBJ2-1; tentatively, D is TRBD2 (5 bases). CDR3 length: 13 residues. V was pared by 0 bases and J by 5 bases, with 5 bases between. Germline assignment: CDR1 MNHEY and CDR2 SMNVEV (reference sequence). The CDR3 region is CASSLSGNNEQFF. CDR3 coding DNA: TGTGCCAGCAGTTTATCCGGGAACAATGAGCAGTTCTTC.

The rearrangement joins TRBV20-1 to TRBJ2-1; D unclear. Germline lookup yields CDR1 DFQATT and CDR2 SNEGSKA (reference sequence). V shed 3 bases and J shed 15 bases, with 12 bases lying between them. This CDR3 region has 10 residues. CDR3: CSARDQLLFF. CDR3 in DNA: TGCAGTGCTAGGGACCAGCTGCTGTTCTTC.

This clone turned up a few times. CDR3: CASNEDIISPLHF. CDR3 in DNA: TGTGCCAGTAATGAGGACATCATCTCACCCCTCCACTTT. The chain joins TRBV19 to TRBJ1-6; D is perhaps TRBD1 (5 bases). Germline V gives CDR1 LNHDA, CDR2 SQIVND (reference sequence). This CDR3 spans 13 amino acids. Trimming took 7 bases from V and 10 from J, leaving 14 bases between them. The full variable domain, completed using reference TRBV19 and TRBJ1-6, is DGGITQSPKYLFRKEGQNVTLSCEQNLNHDAMYWYRQDPGQGLRLIYYSQIVNDFQKGDIAEGYSVSREKKESFPLTVTSAQKNPTAFYLCASNEDIISPLHFGNGTRLTVT.

V gene TRBV20-1 combines with J gene TRBJ2-3; possibly TRBD2 for D (5 bases). CDR1 is DFQATT and CDR2 is SNEGSKA in the germline V gene (reference sequence). The CDR3 is 11 residues long. With 5 bases removed from V and 3 bases from J, the gap between germline ends came to 6 bases. CDR3 nucleotide sequence: TGCAGTGCTTGGAGGACAGATACGCAGTATTTT. As protein: CSAWRTDTQYF.

The rearrangement joins TRBV7-9 to TRBJ1-3; unclear D gene. The germline CDR1 and CDR2 sequences are SEHNR and FQNEAQ (reference sequence). Trimming pared 1 base from V and 0 bases from J, leaving 7 bases between. This CDR3 is built from 15 residues. CDR3 amino acids: CASSLGFRSGNTIYF. The DNA of the CDR3 is TGTGCCAGCAGCTTAGGGTTCCGCTCTGGAAACACCATATATTTT.

V gene TRBV30 combines with J gene TRBJ1-6; D is undetermined. V shed 0 bases and J shed 10 bases, with 10 bases lying between them. The CDR3 length is 13 residues. CDR1 GTSNPN and CDR2 SVGIG come from the germline V gene (reference sequence). CDR3 residues: CAWSVLAGSPLHF. In nucleotides, the CDR3 is TGTGCCTGGAGTGTCTTGGCGGGCTCACCCCTCCACTTT.

The rearrangement uses TRBV5-6 and TRBJ2-7; 9 positions agree with TRBD1. The CDR3 extends over 15 amino acids. CDR1 SGHDT and CDR2 YYEEEE come from the germline V gene. With V trimmed by 3 bases and J by 3 bases, 7 bases remained unmatched. Here the CDR3 DNA reads TGTGCCAGCAGCTGGGCCGGGACAGGGAACTACGAGCAGTACTTC. As protein: CASSWAGTGNYEQYF. The full variable domain, its missing parts supplied by reference TRBV5-6 and TRBJ2-7, is DAGVTQSPTHLIKTRGQQVTLRCSPKSGHDTVSWYQQALGQGPQFIFQYYEEEERQRGNFPDRFSGHQFPNYSSELNVNALLLGDSALYLCASSWAGTGNYEQYFGPGTRLTVT.